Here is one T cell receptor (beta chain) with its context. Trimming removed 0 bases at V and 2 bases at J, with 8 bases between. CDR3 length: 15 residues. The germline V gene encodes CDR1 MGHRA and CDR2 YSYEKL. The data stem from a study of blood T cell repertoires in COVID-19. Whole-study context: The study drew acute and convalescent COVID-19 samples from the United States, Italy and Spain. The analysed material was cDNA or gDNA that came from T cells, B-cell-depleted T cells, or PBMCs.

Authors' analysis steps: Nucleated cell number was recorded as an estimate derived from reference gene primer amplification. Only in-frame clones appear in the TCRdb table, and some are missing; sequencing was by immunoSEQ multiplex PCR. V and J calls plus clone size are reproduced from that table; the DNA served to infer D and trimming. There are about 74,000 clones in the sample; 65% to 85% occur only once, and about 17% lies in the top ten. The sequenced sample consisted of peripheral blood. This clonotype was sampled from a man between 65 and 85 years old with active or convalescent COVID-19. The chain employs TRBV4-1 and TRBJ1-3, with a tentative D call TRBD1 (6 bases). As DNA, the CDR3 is TGCGCCAGCAGCCAAGATGGGACACCTGGAAACACCATATATTTT. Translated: CASSQDGTPGNTIYF.